Given below is one TCR beta chain in context. This record comes from a study of control samples from healthy donors and cancer patients. The CDR3 length is 12 residues. Per the germline V gene, CDR1 is SGHAT and CDR2 is FQNNGV. Trimming at V came to 5 bases and at J to 4 bases, leaving 2 bases not matched to a gene. Here immunoSEQ multiplex PCR was the method, and the copy in TCRdb shows in-frame clones only, minus some. The sample comprises roughly 150,000 clones, approximately 90% of which are singletons, and roughly 0.64% rests with the top ten. This receptor was identified in a woman aged 25-40 years in good health. The genes are TRBV11-2 and TRBJ2-7, with 7 bases that match TRBD1. Sequences were obtained from blood. CDR3 coding DNA: TGTGCCAGCAGCGGACAGGAATACGAGCAGTACTTC. Its translation is CASSGQEYEQYF.